The clone carrying this TCR beta chain has a count of ten or more. Its target is not known. This sample is drawn from a study of T cells after yellow fever vaccination. The wider study: Some fractions had low cell numbers, and these were prepared with SMART-Seq v4 Ultra Low Input. Study-wide results and limits: Most clones from primary vaccination resurfaced after the booster (approximately 95% CD4, around 91% CD8).

Germline-derived CDR1 and CDR2 are MNHEY and SVGAGI. V lost 0 bases to trimming and J lost 4 bases, with 10 bases between them. This CDR3 has 16 amino acids. As TCR cDNA was made by 5'RACE template switching, a universal primer site and UMIs were added. TCRdb independently ran MiXCR on the 5' RACE reads; one entry per CDR3 protein. This table has about 220,000 distinct CDR3 sequences, approximately 3.2% appearing once. Sequenced material: CD4+ T cells sorted from PBMCs, taken 10 days after the yellow fever booster vaccination. The sequence came from a man younger than 35 who received the YFV17D yellow fever vaccine. This chain connects TRBV6-5 to TRBJ1-6, with unresolved D. The CDR3 sequence: CASSYSRARYNSPLHF. DNA for the CDR3: TGTGCCAGCAGTTACTCGAGGGCCCGTTATAATTCACCCCTCCACTTT.